One T cell receptor (beta chain) is described in this entry. Antigen specificity is unknown. It was with 60 Vbeta and 13 Jbeta primers that the PCR ran. Profiling relied on immunoSEQ multiplex PCR, and the TCRdb table lists in-frame clones only, not all of them. The table records 250,000 or so clones, approximately 82% of them present only once. This CDR3 comprises 16 residues. Trimming removed 2 bases from V and 0 bases from J; junction bases left unmatched: 5. The V gene's germline CDR1 is SGHRS and CDR2 YFSETQ. This specimen belongs to a study of cytomegalovirus exposure and HLA in healthy donors. Study-level information: Earlier sequencing of about 179 million T cells yielded roughly 100 million unique TCR beta sequences. The study's findings and limits: Among TCR beta chains, those listed as cytomegalovirus-associated numbered about 160.

Input material: PBMCs. The sequence was collected from a woman aged 60 to 75 in good health and CMV-seropositive. This chain uses TRBV5-1 with TRBJ2-1; 7 bases line up with TRBD2. The CDR3 loop is CASSFQAGSSYNEQFF. CDR3 in DNA: TGCGCCAGCAGCTTCCAAGCGGGAAGCTCCTACAATGAGCAGTTCTTC.